This T cell receptor (beta chain) was sequenced in a study of T cells after yellow fever vaccination (dated by TCRdb to about 2019). General notes on the study: The SMART-Seq v4 Ultra Low Input RNA kit was used to prepare libraries from fractions with low cell numbers. To track T-cell clones before and after primary and booster YFV17D yellow fever vaccination, bulk TCR alpha and beta repertoires were sequenced longitudinally. The cohort comprised two healthy male donors, one aged 18 to 30 and one aged 30 to 39 years. Blood samples were taken at several timepoints before and after primary and secondary immunization, and bulk PBMC replicates and cell subsets were isolated. Overall study results and their limits: A small share of clonotypes occurred in both CD4 and CD8 compartments, likely arising from convergent recombination. The secondary T-cell response was weaker than the primary response but faster, peaking on day 5 instead of day 15. Most clones expanded after primary vaccination (around 97% of CD4 and around 88% of CD8) were re-detected after the booster, suggesting that broad memory maintenance occurred. Only a couple of donors were included in the study, so the extent to which the findings can be generalized is limited. FACS-sorted repertoires could contain abundant contaminating clonotypes from the bulk population, so computational filtering was required.

Between the V and J ends, shortened by 0 bases and 2 bases respectively, the junction contains 6 bases. CDR1 is given as SGHTA and CDR2 as FQGNSA, both from the germline V gene. From cysteine to phenylalanine, the CDR3 is 14 amino acids long. Just the 42-base CDR3 DNA is kept, in frame starting at base 1. This clonotype came up a few times. The target of this receptor is not known. There are no base qualities to consult, and no much larger clone falls within one base. What the treatment or condition label conveys for this sample: live attenuated yellow fever vaccine strain. At each blood-draw timepoint, two biological replicates of bulk PBMCs were obtained. PBMCs were isolated from peripheral blood using a standard Ficoll-Paque protocol. RNA was extracted with TriZol from bulk PBMCs, CD4 and CD8 fractions, and dextramer-positive and dextramer-negative fractions. Data came from an Illumina NovaSeq 6000. Synthesis of TCR cDNA relied on 5'RACE template switching, a step that introduced a universal primer site along with unique molecular identifiers. Priming for cDNA synthesis came from both the TCR alpha and TCR beta constant segments. Two PCR steps were used to amplify libraries, with sample barcodes and sequencing adapters being added in the second step. Sequencing of libraries was done on Illumina HiSeq 2500 (2x100 bp) or NovaSeq (2x150 bp). In the original analysis: MIGEC handled demultiplexing of reads and collapsing into UMI consensus sequences, while MiXCR performed V(D)J alignment. Vaccine-responding clonotypes were defined with edgeR using replicate PBMC samples, requiring FDR below 0.01 and a log2 fold change above 5 up to day 15. CD4 or CD8 identity was assigned to each bulk clonotype according to whether the clonotype was present at higher abundance in the sequenced CD4 repertoire or the sequenced CD8 repertoire. The public reads were reprocessed in TCRdb via fastp at Q25 and MiXCR, keeping in-frame beta chains. Each entry is one CDR3 protein sequence, shown with its most common DNA and genes. The V and J calls shown here were made by TCRdb, not taken from the authors' results. Across this sample there are 250,000 to 350,000 distinct CDR3 sequences, with 3.5% to 4.5% seen only once. The ten biggest clones cover 15% to 20% of the sample.

The sample was PBMCs, taken 15 days after the yellow fever booster vaccination. In this chain, TRBV7-2 is recombined with TRBJ2-3; no D segment can be confidently identified. The origin of this receptor is a young man who received the YFV17D yellow fever vaccine. At the DNA level, the sequence is TGTGCCAGCAGCTTAGCTAGTTACACAGATACGCAGTATTTT. Translated, this is CASSLASYTDTQYF. Reference TRBV7-2 and TRBJ2-3 proteins supply the regions before and after the CDR3; the full variable domain is: GAGVSQSPSNKVTEKGKDVELRCDPISGHTALYWYRQSLGQGLEFLIYFQGNSAPDKSGLPSDRFSAERTGGSVSTLTIQRTQQEDSAVYLCASSLASYTDTQYFGPGTRLTVL.